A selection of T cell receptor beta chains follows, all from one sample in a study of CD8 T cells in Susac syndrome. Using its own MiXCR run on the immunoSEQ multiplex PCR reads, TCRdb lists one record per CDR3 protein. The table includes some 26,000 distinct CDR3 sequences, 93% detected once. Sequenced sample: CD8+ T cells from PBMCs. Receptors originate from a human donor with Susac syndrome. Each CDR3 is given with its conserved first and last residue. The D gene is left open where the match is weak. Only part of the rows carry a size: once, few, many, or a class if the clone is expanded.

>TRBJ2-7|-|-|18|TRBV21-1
CASSKLPQIGRSSYEQYF
TGTGCCAGCAGCAAACTCCCCCAAATTGGCAGGTCCTCCTACGAGCAGTACTTC
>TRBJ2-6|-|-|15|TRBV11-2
CASRRGFNGANVLTF
TGTGCCAGCCGCCGTGGTTTTAATGGGGCCAACGTCCTGACTTTC
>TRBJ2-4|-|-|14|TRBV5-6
CASSFKGAKNIQYF
TGTGCCAGCAGCTTTAAGGGTGCCAAAAACATTCAGTACTTC
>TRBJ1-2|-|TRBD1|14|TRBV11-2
CASSGTTGFYGYTF
TGTGCCAGCAGCGGCACGACAGGGTTTTATGGCTACACCTTC
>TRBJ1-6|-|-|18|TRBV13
CASRDENGVSSYNSPLHF
TGTGCCAGCAGGGATGAAAACGGGGTGAGCTCCTATAATTCACCCCTCCACTTT
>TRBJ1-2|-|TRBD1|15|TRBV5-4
CASSQRGQGFYGYTF
TGTGCCAGCAGCCAACGGGGACAGGGGTTTTATGGCTACACCTTC
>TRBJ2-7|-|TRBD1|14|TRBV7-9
CASSLAGQGHEQYF
TGTGCCAGCAGCTTAGCAGGACAGGGTCACGAGCAGTACTTC
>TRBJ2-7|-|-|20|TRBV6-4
CASSPDPNQDPPRDSYEQYF
TGTGCCAGCAGCCCGGACCCGAATCAAGATCCCCCTAGGGACTCCTACGAGCAGTACTTC
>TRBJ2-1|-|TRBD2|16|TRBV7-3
CASSLFVAGGRNEQFF
TGTGCCAGCAGCTTATTTGTTGCGGGGGGGCGGAATGAGCAGTTCTTC
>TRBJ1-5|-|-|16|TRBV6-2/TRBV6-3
CASSYSSEHWDQPQHF
TGTGCCAGCAGTTACTCGTCGGAGCACTGGGATCAGCCCCAGCATTTT
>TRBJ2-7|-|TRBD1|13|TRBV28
CASLGQDSYEQYF
TGTGCCAGCTTGGGACAGGACTCCTACGAGCAGTACTTC
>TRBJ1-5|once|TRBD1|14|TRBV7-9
CASSSQGTYQPQHF
TGTGCCAGCAGCTCACAGGGGACCTATCAGCCCCAGCATTTT
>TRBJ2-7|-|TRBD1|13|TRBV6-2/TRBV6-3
CAIRDRIPYEQYF
TGTGCCATCCGGGACAGGATACCCTACGAGCAGTACTTC
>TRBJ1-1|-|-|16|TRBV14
CASSQERVAKNTEAFF
TGTGCCAGCAGCCAAGAAAGGGTAGCCAAAAACACTGAAGCTTTCTTT
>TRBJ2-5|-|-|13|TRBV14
CASSLDFQETQYF
TGTGCCAGCAGCCTGGACTTTCAAGAGACCCAGTACTTC
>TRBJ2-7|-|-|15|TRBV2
CASSESLGFAYEQYF
TGTGCCAGCAGTGAAAGTCTAGGGTTTGCGTACGAGCAGTACTTC
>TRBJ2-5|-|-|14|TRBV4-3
CASSQDQKGWSQYF
TGCGCCAGCAGCCAAGATCAAAAAGGCTGGTCCCAGTACTTC
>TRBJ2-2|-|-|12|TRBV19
CATRQVGGELFF
TGTGCCACTAGACAGGTTGGCGGGGAGCTGTTTTTT
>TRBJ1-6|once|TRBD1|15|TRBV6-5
CASSDRGAFNSPLHF
TGTGCCAGCAGCGACAGGGGAGCCTTTAATTCACCCCTCCACTTT
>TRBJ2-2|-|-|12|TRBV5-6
CASSEGTGELFF
TGTGCCAGCAGCGAAGGGACAGGGGAGCTGTTTTTT
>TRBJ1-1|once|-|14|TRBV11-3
CASTPRAGNTEAFF
TGTGCCAGCACCCCCCGGGCAGGGAACACTGAAGCTTTCTTT
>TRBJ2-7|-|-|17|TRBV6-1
CASRPSLRPGRSYEQYF
TGTGCCAGCAGGCCCTCCTTAAGACCGGGCCGATCCTACGAGCAGTACTTC
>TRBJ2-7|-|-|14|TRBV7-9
CASSGGTSPYEQYF
TGTGCCAGCAGCGGGGGGACATCGCCCTACGAGCAGTACTTC
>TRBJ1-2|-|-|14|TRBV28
CASSSFYVNYGYTF
TGTGCCAGCAGTTCCTTCTACGTTAACTATGGCTACACCTTC
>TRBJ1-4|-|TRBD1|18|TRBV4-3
CASSQDPAGGSWREKLFF
TGCGCCAGCAGCCAAGATCCGGCAGGGGGGAGTTGGCGTGAAAAACTGTTTTTT
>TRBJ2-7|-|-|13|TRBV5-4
CASSSIIDYEQYF
TGTGCCAGCAGCTCCATTATTGACTACGAGCAGTACTTC
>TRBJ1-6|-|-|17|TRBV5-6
CASSPKTYSSYNSPLHF
TGTGCCAGCAGCCCGAAGACATATAGCTCCTATAATTCACCCCTCCACTTT
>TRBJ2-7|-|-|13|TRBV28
CASSLGAPYEQYF
TGTGCCAGCAGTTTGGGGGCCCCCTACGAGCAGTACTTC
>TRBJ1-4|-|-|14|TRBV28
CASSFWAGDEKLFF
TGTGCCAGCAGTTTCTGGGCGGGAGATGAAAAACTGTTTTTT
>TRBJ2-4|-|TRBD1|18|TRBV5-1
CASSLVATGGLAKNIQYF
TGCGCCAGCAGCTTGGTGGCTACAGGGGGCTTAGCCAAAAACATTCAGTACTTC
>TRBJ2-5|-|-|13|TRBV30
CAWSVRLQETQYF
TGTGCCTGGAGTGTAAGGCTACAAGAGACCCAGTACTTC
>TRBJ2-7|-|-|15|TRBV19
CASSVSQGWGYEQYF
TGTGCCAGTAGTGTATCCCAGGGGTGGGGCTACGAGCAGTACTTC
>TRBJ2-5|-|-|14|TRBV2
CASSDQEAFETQYF
TGTGCCAGCAGTGACCAGGAGGCATTCGAGACCCAGTACTTC
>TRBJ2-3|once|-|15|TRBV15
CATSNPGAATDTQYF
TGTGCCACCAGCAATCCAGGGGCGGCCACAGATACGCAGTATTTT
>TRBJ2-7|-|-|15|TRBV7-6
CASSLGQALPYEQYF
TGTGCCAGCAGCTTAGGACAGGCCCTCCCCTACGAGCAGTACTTC
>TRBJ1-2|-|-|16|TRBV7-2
CASSHYRQETSYGYTF
TGTGCCAGCAGTCATTACCGACAGGAAACTAGCTATGGCTACACCTTC
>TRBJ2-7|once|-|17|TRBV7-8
CASSLEVGNRATYEQYF
TGTGCCAGCAGCTTAGAGGTTGGGAACAGAGCGACCTACGAGCAGTACTTC
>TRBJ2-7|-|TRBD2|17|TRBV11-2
CASSLAAGGSPPYEQYF
TGTGCCAGCAGCTTAGCAGCGGGGGGATCACCTCCCTACGAGCAGTACTTC
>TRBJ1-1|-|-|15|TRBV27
CASSLIGGMGTEAFF
TGTGCCAGCAGTTTAATTGGAGGGATGGGTACTGAAGCTTTCTTT
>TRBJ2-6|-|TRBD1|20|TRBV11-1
CASSSGEPGQGMSGANVLTF
TGTGCCAGCAGCTCCGGCGAACCGGGACAGGGTATGTCTGGGGCCAACGTCCTGACTTTC
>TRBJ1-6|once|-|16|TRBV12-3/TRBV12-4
CASSRGLGWINSPLHF
TGTGCCAGCAGCCGTGGACTGGGGTGGATCAATTCACCCCTCCACTTT
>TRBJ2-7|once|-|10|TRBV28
CATQTYEQYF
TGTGCCACCCAAACCTACGAGCAGTACTTC
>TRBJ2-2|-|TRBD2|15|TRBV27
CASSWRAGVVGELFF
TGTGCCAGCAGTTGGAGGGCGGGGGTGGTCGGGGAGCTGTTTTTT
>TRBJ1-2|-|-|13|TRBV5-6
CASSSQEAYGYTF
TGTGCCAGCAGCTCGCAGGAGGCCTATGGCTACACCTTC
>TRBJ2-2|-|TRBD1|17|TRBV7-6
CASSSEPPTGVTGELFF
TGTGCCAGCAGCTCCGAACCCCCGACAGGGGTCACCGGGGAGCTGTTTTTT
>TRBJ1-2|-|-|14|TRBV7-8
CASSLREGGHGYTF
TGTGCCAGCAGCTTAAGGGAAGGAGGACATGGCTACACCTTC
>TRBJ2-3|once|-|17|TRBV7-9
CASSLKRGTMVTDTQYF
TGTGCCAGCAGCTTAAAGAGGGGGACAATGGTCACAGATACGCAGTATTTT
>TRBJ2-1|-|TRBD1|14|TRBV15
CATSRDRGGYEQFF
TGTGCCACCAGCAGGGACAGGGGAGGCTATGAGCAGTTCTTC
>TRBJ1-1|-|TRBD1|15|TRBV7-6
CASSSRQGGNTEAFF
TGTGCCAGCAGCTCCCGACAGGGGGGAAACACTGAAGCTTTCTTT
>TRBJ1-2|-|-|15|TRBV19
CASSMISTSTYGYTF
TGTGCCAGTAGTATGATCAGTACCTCGACCTATGGCTACACCTTC
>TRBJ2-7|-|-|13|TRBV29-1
CSVEAGEYYEQYF
TGCAGCGTTGAGGCAGGAGAATACTACGAGCAGTACTTC
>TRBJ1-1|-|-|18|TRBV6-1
CASSHRGRMNRLNTEAFF
TGTGCCAGCAGCCACCGGGGCAGGATGAACAGACTGAACACTGAAGCTTTCTTT
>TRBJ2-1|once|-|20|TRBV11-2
CASSSPPLSRLPHSYNEQFF
TGTGCCAGCAGCTCCCCACCATTAAGTAGGTTGCCCCACTCCTACAATGAGCAGTTCTTC
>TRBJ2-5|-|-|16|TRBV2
CASSEFGGGGEETQYF
TGTGCCAGCAGTGAATTCGGAGGGGGGGGAGAAGAGACCCAGTACTTC
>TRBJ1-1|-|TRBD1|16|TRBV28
CASSLLLTGAYLKAFF
TGTGCCAGCAGTTTATTACTCACAGGGGCGTACCTGAAAGCTTTCTTT
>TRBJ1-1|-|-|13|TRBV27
CASSLAGLTEAFF
TGTGCCAGCAGTTTAGCTGGGCTCACTGAAGCTTTCTTT